This T cell receptor (beta chain) is drawn from a study of T cell responses to AZD1222 COVID-19 vaccine. Libraries were prepared by immunoSEQ multiplex PCR; TCRdb keeps only in-frame clonotypes and omits some of them. The sample yields about 130,000 clones, approximately 93% seen once. With regard to this clone: Its antigen remains unidentified.

Points from the study as a whole: Repertoires were obtained only post-peak T cell response.

This TCR came from an adult in good health. The input for sequencing was peripheral blood, taken on day 0 of AZD1222 vaccination.

CDR3 bases: TGCGCCAGCAGCTTGAGACTAGCGGGAGATGTGGCGGGGGAGCAGTACTTC. Its translation: CASSLRLAGDVAGEQYF. This chain joins TRBV5-1 and TRBJ2-7, with TRBD2 identical over 12 bases. Germline values: CDR1 SGHRS, CDR2 YFSETQ. The CDR3 loop spans 17 amino acids. V dropped 1 base and J dropped 7; count of bases not matched to a gene: 12.